These T cell receptor beta chains were read from a single sample in a study of blood T cell repertoires in COVID-19. Sequencing was performed with immunoSEQ multiplex PCR; in TCRdb, only in-frame clones are kept and a portion is missing. This repertoire shows some 90,000 clones, 80% found once; its top ten account for around 10%. Sequenced material: peripheral blood. The receptors derive from a woman in her sixties or seventies with acute or convalescent COVID-19. Each CDR3 is given with its conserved first and last residue. D genes are given only for firm matches. The size of a clone is reported for some rows only, either as once, few or many, or as a class for expanded clones.

CDR3: CASSFPGQGRGAFF
DNA: TGTGCCAGCAGTTTCCCGGGACAGGGCCGGGGGGCTTTCTTT
D: TRBD1
V: TRBV6-2/TRBV6-3
size: -
J: TRBJ1-1

CDR3: CASSLGLGGYNEQFF
DNA: TGCGCCAGCAGCTTGGGACTAGGTGGCTACAATGAGCAGTTCTTC
D: -
V: TRBV5-1
size: -
J: TRBJ2-1

CDR3: CASSESGSYGYTF
DNA: TGTGCCAGCAGTGAATCGGGGTCGTATGGCTACACCTTC
D: -
V: TRBV6-1
size: -
J: TRBJ1-2

CDR3: CASRVSGGSKNIQYF
DNA: TGTGCCAGCCGGGTTTCGGGGGGGAGTAAAAACATTCAGTACTTC
D: TRBD2
V: TRBV2
size: -
J: TRBJ2-4

CDR3: CASIPGLRNTEAFF
DNA: TGTGCCAGCATCCCGGGACTGAGGAACACTGAAGCTTTCTTT
D: -
V: TRBV11-2
size: -
J: TRBJ1-1

CDR3: CASSLPTGAGYTF
DNA: TGTGCCAGCAGCTTGCCAACAGGGGCCGGCTACACCTTC
D: TRBD1
V: TRBV5-4
size: -
J: TRBJ1-2

CDR3: CASSIEGGRANVLTF
DNA: TGTGCCAGTAGTATAGAAGGGGGTAGGGCCAACGTCCTGACTTTC
D: -
V: TRBV19
size: -
J: TRBJ2-6

CDR3: CASSSNYGYTF
DNA: TGTGCCAGCAGCAGCAACTATGGCTACACCTTC
D: -
V: TRBV7-9
size: many
J: TRBJ1-2

CDR3: CASSFTGRNEQFF
DNA: TGTGCCAGCAGCTTTACAGGGCGCAATGAGCAGTTCTTC
D: -
V: TRBV6-5
size: -
J: TRBJ2-1

CDR3: CAISEGGMGNEKLFF
DNA: TGTGCCATCAGCGAGGGGGGGATGGGTAATGAAAAACTGTTTTTT
D: -
V: TRBV10-3
size: -
J: TRBJ1-4

CDR3: CASSVGDNSPLHF
DNA: TGTGCCAGCAGCGTCGGGGATAATTCACCCCTCCACTTT
D: -
V: TRBV9
size: -
J: TRBJ1-6

CDR3: CASSYSGVGNTEAFF
DNA: TGTGCCAGCAGTTACTCCGGGGTTGGGAACACTGAAGCTTTCTTT
D: -
V: TRBV6-2/TRBV6-3
size: -
J: TRBJ1-1

CDR3: CASSLAPRGSPLHF
DNA: TGTGCCAGCAGCTTAGCGCCCAGGGGATCACCCCTCCACTTT
D: -
V: TRBV7-2
size: -
J: TRBJ1-6

CDR3: CASTPFSGNQPQHF
DNA: TGTGCCAGCACCCCGTTCAGTGGCAATCAGCCCCAGCATTTT
D: -
V: TRBV28
size: -
J: TRBJ1-5

CDR3: CASSLLAGEGEQYF
DNA: TGTGCCAGCAGCTTACTAGCGGGAGAGGGCGAGCAGTACTTC
D: TRBD2
V: TRBV7-2
size: -
J: TRBJ2-7

CDR3: CASSQGDWTEAFF
DNA: TGTGCCAGCAGCCAGGGGGATTGGACTGAAGCTTTCTTT
D: TRBD1
V: TRBV6-5
size: -
J: TRBJ1-1

CDR3: CSVEKGGGDEKLFF
DNA: TGCAGCGTTGAAAAGGGCGGGGGTGATGAAAAACTGTTTTTT
D: -
V: TRBV29-1
size: -
J: TRBJ1-4

CDR3: CASSMGTGEAFF
DNA: TGTGCCAGCAGCATGGGGACAGGCGAAGCTTTCTTT
D: TRBD1
V: TRBV7-9
size: once
J: TRBJ1-1